The 3 T cell receptor beta chains presented below share a single source sample, sequenced in a study of blood T cell repertoires in COVID-19. Some clones are missing from TCRdb's copy, which holds only in-frame ones; the method was immunoSEQ multiplex PCR. The top ten hold roughly 3% of the sample, which has a few hundred thousand clones, 82% seen once. The specimen was peripheral blood. All receptors derive from a woman aged 18-29 years with acute or convalescent COVID-19.

The V call is TRBV5-1, the J call TRBJ1-3, with a possible D match to TRBD1 (5 bases). Germline lookup yields CDR1 SGHRS and CDR2 YFSETQ. V dropped 6 bases and J dropped 0 bases, with 10 bases sitting between them. This CDR3 spans 14 amino acids. The CDR3 DNA is TGCGCCAGCACCAGGGATAGCTCTGGAAACACCATATATTTT. Translation gives CASTRDSSGNTIYF. Full variable domain (rest looked up from reference TRBV5-1 and TRBJ1-3): KAGVTQTPRYLIKTRGQQVTLSCSPISGHRSVSWYQQTPGQGLQFLFEYFSETQRNKGNFPGRFSGRQFSNSRSEMNVSTLELGDSALYLCASTRDSSGNTIYFGEGSWLTVV.

This clone was counted a single time. The chain combines TRBV30 with TRBJ1-2; D not resolved. CDR1 and CDR2 from the germline V gene are GTSNPN and SVGIG (reference sequence). V was trimmed by 3 bases and J by 7 bases, leaving 12 bases between them. The CDR3 has 12 amino acids. The CDR3 nucleotides are TGTGCCTGGAGCACGGGGAAGGGTGGCTACACCTTC. As protein: CAWSTGKGGYTF.

This clone was counted only a few times. The chain has TRBV30 and TRBJ2-1; 7 positions match TRBD2. The CDR3 extends over 17 amino acids. Losses at the gene ends were 0 bases for V and 10 bases for J; bases not matched to a gene: 18. Looked up from germline, CDR1 is GTSNPN and CDR2 is SVGIG (reference sequence). The DNA for the CDR3 is TGTGCCTGGAGTGTACTTTCTCTGGGCAGACCGGGACTAGAGCAGTTCTTC. Its protein product is CAWSVLSLGRPGLEQFF.